This record covers a single T cell receptor (beta chain). Its cognate antigen has yet to be identified. No base qualities exist here, and no much larger clone lies one base off it. From the germline V gene (reference sequence), CDR1 is WNHNN and CDR2 is SYGVQD. V is pared back by 4 bases and J by 4 bases, with 11 bases lying between the germline termini. From cysteine to phenylalanine, the CDR3 is 14 amino acids long. Just the 42-base CDR3 DNA is kept, in frame starting at base 1. In the ophthalmopathy patients, disease was moderately to severely active, with a Clinical Activity Score of 3 or more, a NOSPECS grade of 4 or more, and a duration of less than 3 months. Any patient with an uncontrolled infection, another autoimmune disease, pregnancy or lactation was excluded. Clinical symptoms, serum thyroxine and TRAb, thyroid ultrasound, and orbital computed tomography formed the basis for the diagnoses. PBMCs were separated from 7.5 to 10 ml of fresh peripheral blood using Ficoll-Paque density gradient centrifugation. Total RNA was extracted using Trizol reagent, and RNA quality was assessed on an Agilent 2100 Bioanalyzer.

This entry is derived from a study of T cells in Graves' hyperthyroidism and ophthalmopathy (dated by TCRdb to the late 2010s). Background for the entire study: Peripheral blood samples were taken at initial diagnosis, before any treatment was given. TCR V-J signatures able to tell the groups apart were searched for in a discovery cohort of approximately 95 patients, of whom about 40 had Graves' ophthalmopathy and more than 55 had stable Graves' hyperthyroidism. Whether ophthalmopathy could be predicted prospectively was tested in an independent validation cohort made up of roughly 19 hyperthyroidism patients plus 17 patients who later progressed to ophthalmopathy. For training and testing, the 100 or so patients in the discovery cohort were randomly divided in a 7:3 ratio. Thyroid tissue and blood T-cell repertoires from about six Graves' hyperthyroidism patients were also compared in the study. Once sampling was done, hyperthyroidism patients were given methimazole at a starting dose of 30 mg daily, whereas ophthalmopathy patients were given high-dose intravenous methylprednisolone. The paper describes TCR Vbeta CDR3 sequencing of about 140 peripheral blood samples, made up of 43 ophthalmopathy patients, roughly 80 hyperthyroidism patients and about 17 progressor patients. Results the study describes overall, beyond this receptor: In validation, the model predicted progression to ophthalmopathy a median of roughly six months before onset, with approximately 70% sensitivity and 72.22% specificity. No statistical method was used to set the sample size in advance, and investigators knew the group allocation. Most expanded thyroid clonotypes (frequency above 0.001) were also found in blood, which suggests that blood repertoires may mirror thyroid immune responses. Ophthalmopathy was separated from stable hyperthyroidism by a 13 V-J signature model, with just over 85% sensitivity and roughly 84% specificity obtained in cross-validation and 80%/75% obtained in testing.

Amplification of TCR beta CDR3 regions was carried out from RNA transcripts. The first round of RT-PCR for the TCR CDR3 was performed with the HTBI primer set and the Qiagen OneStep RT-PCR kit. The libraries were constructed in a second round of multiplex PCR and then size-selected and purified. Paired-end sequencing of the libraries was performed with 100 bp reads on an Illumina HiSeq2000. The study's own analysis went as follows. SOAPnuke was used to process the raw data, removing reads that contained adapters or uncalled bases, had a mean Phred below 15, or lacked an exact match to the constant primer or identifier. High-quality paired reads were merged using COPE v1.2.5, and each unique nucleotide sequence was defined as a clonotype. MiTCR v1.1 was used to align clonotypes to the IMGT TRBV, TRBD and TRBJ reference segments. The analysis was restricted to V-J combinations with a frequency above 0.0001, which together covered 99.2% of the repertoires. The TCS score was defined as the ratio of F50 (clonal expansion) to E x V (chaos), calculated using BLOSUM62-based TCRdist between CDR3 peptides within each V-J. Welch's t-statistics and random forest reduced around 550 V-J features to under 15, which were used in a naive Bayes classifier (R e1071). TCRdb redid the processing of the public reads, applying fastp at Q25 and MiXCR, and retained in-frame beta chains. For every CDR3 protein sequence, its rows merge into one entry that carries the most common genes and DNA. These V and J calls rely on TCRdb rather than the paper's analysis. The sample table lists about 410,000 distinct CDR3 sequences, 14% to 15% of them with a count of one. The ten most abundant clones make up 13% of the sample.

This sequence uses TRBV10-1 and TRBJ2-1, with the D segment identity uncertain. Material: blood. The receptor was derived from a man aged 18-30 years with Graves' ophthalmopathy. The DNA is TGCGCCAGCAGTGTAGGGCGCGATTACAATGAGCAGTTCTTC. It codes for CASSVGRDYNEQFF.